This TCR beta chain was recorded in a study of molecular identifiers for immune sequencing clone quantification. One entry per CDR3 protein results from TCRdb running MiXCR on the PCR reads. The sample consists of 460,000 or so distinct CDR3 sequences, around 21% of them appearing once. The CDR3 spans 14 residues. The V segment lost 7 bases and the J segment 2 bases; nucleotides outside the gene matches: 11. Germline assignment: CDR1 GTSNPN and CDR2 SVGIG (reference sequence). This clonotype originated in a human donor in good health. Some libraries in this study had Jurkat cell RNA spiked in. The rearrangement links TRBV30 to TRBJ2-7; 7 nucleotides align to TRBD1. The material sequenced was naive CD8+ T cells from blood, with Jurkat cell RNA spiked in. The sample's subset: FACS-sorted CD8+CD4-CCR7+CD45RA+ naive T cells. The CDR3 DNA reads TGTGCCTTGAAAGACAGGGATCGAACCTACGAGCAGTACTTC. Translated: CALKDRDRTYEQYF.